A single sample gave rise to the 5 T cell receptor beta chains below, sequenced in a study of OX40 agonist ivuxolimab in advanced cancers. Library preparation employed the immunoSEQ multiplex PCR assay. Imported from immuneACCESS, the table was reduced by TCRdb to in-frame sequences with V and J called. These copies leave out some clones; in studies compared against another copy, an unresolved V gene accounts for under half, and the cause of the remainder is not known. The sample table records approximately 67,000 clones; 70% to 90% of these occur just once. Approximately 2% of the sample goes to the ten largest clones. The input for sequencing was CD4+ or CD8+ T cells sorted from blood, taken in a trial of the OX40 agonist ivuxolimab. These receptors came from an adult with an advanced solid tumor such as melanoma, head and neck, liver or kidney cancer.

The CDR3, as DNA: TGTGCCAGCAGCTTAGCTCCCTCGGCGGCAGAGACCCAGTACTTC. The encoded protein is CASSLAPSAAETQYF. V is TRBV5-5 and J is TRBJ2-5; D is unresolved. The CDR3 spans 15 residues. Germline CDR1 reads SGHKS; CDR2 reads YYEKEE (reference sequence). The V gene lost 2 bases and the J gene lost 4 bases, with 15 bases spanning the gap.

The gene calls are TRBV5-1 and TRBJ2-7, with D unclear. CDR1 and CDR2 (germline): SGHRS, YFSETQ. This CDR3 has 14 amino acids. V lost 0 bases and J 2 bases, leaving 9 bases between the germline ends. Here the CDR3 DNA reads TGCGCCAGCAGCTTGGTGGGGTTCCCCTACGAGCAGTACTTC. The encoded protein is CASSLVGFPYEQYF.

The rearrangement uses TRBV19 and TRBJ1-1; 9 positions match TRBD1. The CDR3 runs 16 residues. CDR1 and CDR2 (germline): LNHDA, SQIVND (reference sequence). V shed 5 bases and J 0 bases; nucleotides not matched to a gene: 7. CDR3 bases: TGTGCCAGTAGTTCCGACAGGGGGACGATGAACACTGAAGCTTTCTTT. It codes for CASSSDRGTMNTEAFF.

The V and J genes are TRBV12-2 and TRBJ2-5; the table's D call, TRBD1, was not checked against the DNA. TRBV12-2 is designated a pseudogene. This CDR3 spans 15 amino acids. CDR3 amino acids: CASRLANPGPETQYF. The DNA of the CDR3 is TGTGCAAGTCGCTTAGCTAACCCAGGCCCCGAGACCCAGTACTTC.

V gene TRBV2 combines with J gene TRBJ1-6; a possible D gene is TRBD1 (6 bases). Germline V lookup: CDR1 SNHLY, CDR2 FYNNEI. V lost 6 bases and J lost 0, with 9 bases in between. There are 15 residues in the CDR3. Here the CDR3 reads CASRDRSSYNSPLHF. The CDR3 nucleotides read TGTGCCAGCAGAGACAGGAGCTCCTATAATTCACCCCTCCACTTT.